This TCR beta chain was obtained from a study of shared clonotypes between healthy human individuals. V was trimmed by 3 bases and J by 8 bases, leaving 16 bases between them. This CDR3 has 14 residues. The germline V gene encodes CDR1 MNHEY and CDR2 SVGAGI. Donors were healthy HIV-negative adults without recently reported acute infections or vaccinations. Sequencing was performed with immunoSEQ multiplex PCR; in TCRdb, only in-frame clones are kept and a portion is missing. The data show 2 million to 2.5 million clones, almost 96% seen once. The sample holds a few counts of this clone. Its antigen is undetermined. General study points: Clonotype sharing among the donors was expected to vary with sequencing depth. Naive subsets generally exceeded memory subsets in estimated richness.

The clonotype was recovered from a man aged 18 to 29 in good health. The chain combines TRBV6-5 with TRBJ1-2; D possibly corresponds to TRBD1 (6 bases). The source material was naive CD4+ T cells sorted from blood. Indicated subset: CD45RA+ positively selected. The CDR3 here is CASSYSAGAEGYTF. The CDR3 bases are TGTGCCAGCAGTTATTCGGCAGGGGCGGAGGGCTACACCTTC.